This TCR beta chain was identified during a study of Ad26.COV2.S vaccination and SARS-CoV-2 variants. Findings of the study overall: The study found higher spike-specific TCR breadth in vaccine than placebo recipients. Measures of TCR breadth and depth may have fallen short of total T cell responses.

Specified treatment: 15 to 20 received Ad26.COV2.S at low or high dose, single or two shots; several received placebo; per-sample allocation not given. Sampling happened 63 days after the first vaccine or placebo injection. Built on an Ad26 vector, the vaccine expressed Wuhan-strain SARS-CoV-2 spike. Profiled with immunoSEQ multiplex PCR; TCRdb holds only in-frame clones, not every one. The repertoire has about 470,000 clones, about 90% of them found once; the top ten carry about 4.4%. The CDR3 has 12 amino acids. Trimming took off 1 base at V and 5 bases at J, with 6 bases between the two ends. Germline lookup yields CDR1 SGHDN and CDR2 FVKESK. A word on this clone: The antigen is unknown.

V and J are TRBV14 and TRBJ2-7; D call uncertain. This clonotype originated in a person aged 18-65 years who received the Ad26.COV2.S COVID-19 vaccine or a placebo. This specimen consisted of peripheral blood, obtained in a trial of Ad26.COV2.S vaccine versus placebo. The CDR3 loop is CASSQAWDEQYF. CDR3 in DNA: TGTGCCAGCAGCCAAGCCTGGGACGAGCAGTACTTC.